These T cell receptor beta chains were read from a single sample in a study of human T cells and chemical hapten exposure. TCRdb used MiXCR to reprocess the reads, holding one entry per CDR3 protein. The repertoire includes fewer than 150,000 distinct CDR3 sequences, around 8.5% of them detected once, and 1.2% to 1.5% sits in the top ten. Sequencing input: whole blood. Receptors originate from a human donor in good health. Some clones in this sample may be carry-over from other donors' samples. Both conserved end residues are part of each CDR3. Fields, in order: clone size, J gene, V gene, D gene, CDR3 DNA, CDR3 protein. The D gene is left open where the match is weak. A row's size may be missing; if present it is once, few, many or a size class.

clone size: .
J gene: TRBJ1-1
V gene: TRBV4-1
D gene: TRBD1
CDR3 DNA: TGCGCCAGCAGCCAGGGGGGACAGGGGAAAAACACTGAAGCTTTCTTT
CDR3 protein: CASSQGGQGKNTEAFF

clone size: .
J gene: TRBJ1-4
V gene: TRBV29-1
D gene: .
CDR3 DNA: TGCAGCGTTTGGGGAGGACAGCTTAATGAAAAACTGTTTTTT
CDR3 protein: CSVWGGQLNEKLFF

clone size: many
J gene: TRBJ2-1
V gene: TRBV4-1
D gene: TRBD2
CDR3 DNA: TGCGCCAGCAGCCCCCCAAGCGGGAGAGGCGATGAGCAGTTCTTC
CDR3 protein: CASSPPSGRGDEQFF

clone size: many
J gene: TRBJ1-2
V gene: TRBV7-9
D gene: .
CDR3 DNA: TGTGCCAGCAGCTTAATTGGGCAGGCTGGCTACACCTTC
CDR3 protein: CASSLIGQAGYTF

clone size: few
J gene: TRBJ1-5
V gene: TRBV5-4
D gene: .
CDR3 DNA: TGTGCCAGCAGCTTGTTTGGCAATCAGCCCCAGCATTTT
CDR3 protein: CASSLFGNQPQHF

clone size: many
J gene: TRBJ1-1
V gene: TRBV5-1
D gene: .
CDR3 DNA: TGCGCCAGCAGCCTTGGAACAGGGTTCACTGAAGCTTTCTTT
CDR3 protein: CASSLGTGFTEAFF

clone size: .
J gene: TRBJ1-6
V gene: TRBV2
D gene: .
CDR3 DNA: TGTGCCAGCAGACCCTGGGGATGGGAGAATTCACCCCTCCACTTT
CDR3 protein: CASRPWGWENSPLHF

clone size: few
J gene: TRBJ2-2
V gene: TRBV28
D gene: .
CDR3 DNA: TGTGCCAGCAGTTCATTCTTTCGCGGGACTGGAGGCACCGGGGAGCTGTTTTTT
CDR3 protein: CASSSFFRGTGGTGELFF

clone size: few
J gene: TRBJ2-3
V gene: TRBV24-1
D gene: TRBD2
CDR3 DNA: TGTGCCACCAGTGATGGACTAGTCACCCCAGATACGCAGTATTTT
CDR3 protein: CATSDGLVTPDTQYF

clone size: once
J gene: TRBJ2-7
V gene: TRBV5-1
D gene: TRBD2
CDR3 DNA: TGCGCCAGCAGCTACGGCGGGGGGGGCAGCTCCTACGAGCAGTACTTC
CDR3 protein: CASSYGGGGSSYEQYF

clone size: few
J gene: TRBJ2-1
V gene: TRBV4-1
D gene: TRBD2
CDR3 DNA: TGCGCCAGCAGCCAACCGGGACTAGCTGGGAATGAGCAGTTCTTC
CDR3 protein: CASSQPGLAGNEQFF

clone size: few
J gene: TRBJ1-1
V gene: TRBV6-2/TRBV6-3
D gene: .
CDR3 DNA: TGTGCCAGCAGTTACGGACCGAACACTGAAGCTTTCTTT
CDR3 protein: CASSYGPNTEAFF

clone size: many
J gene: TRBJ1-5
V gene: TRBV2
D gene: TRBD1
CDR3 DNA: TGTGCCAGCAGTGAAGGGACAGGTTTTCAGCCCCAGCATTTT
CDR3 protein: CASSEGTGFQPQHF

clone size: many
J gene: TRBJ2-1
V gene: TRBV29-1
D gene: .
CDR3 DNA: TGCAGCGTTGGGCAGGGGCCCTTGGAGCAGTTCTTC
CDR3 protein: CSVGQGPLEQFF

clone size: .
J gene: TRBJ1-5
V gene: TRBV6-1
D gene: .
CDR3 DNA: TGTGCCAGCAGGGATTCCGGCAAGCATCAGCCCCAGCATTTT
CDR3 protein: CASRDSGKHQPQHF

clone size: many
J gene: TRBJ1-1
V gene: TRBV10-2
D gene: .
CDR3 DNA: TGCGCCAGCAGTGAAAAGGTGGAAGCTTTCTTT
CDR3 protein: CASSEKVEAFF

clone size: few
J gene: TRBJ2-7
V gene: TRBV20-1
D gene: .
CDR3 DNA: TGCAGTGTTCTGCGGGGGCAGGAGCAGTACTTC
CDR3 protein: CSVLRGQEQYF

clone size: .
J gene: TRBJ2-3
V gene: TRBV5-5
D gene: TRBD1
CDR3 DNA: TGTGCCAGCAGCGCTACAGGGGGCCCAGATACGCAGTATTTT
CDR3 protein: CASSATGGPDTQYF

clone size: few
J gene: TRBJ2-2
V gene: TRBV12-3/TRBV12-4
D gene: .
CDR3 DNA: TGTGCCAGCAGTTTAGTCCACATCCGGGATTACACCGGGGAGCTGTTTTTT
CDR3 protein: CASSLVHIRDYTGELFF

clone size: few
J gene: TRBJ2-1
V gene: TRBV10-2
D gene: TRBD2
CDR3 DNA: TGCGCCAGCAGTGAGTTAGGCGGGAGAGGCAATGAGCAGTTCTTC
CDR3 protein: CASSELGGRGNEQFF

clone size: few
J gene: TRBJ1-1
V gene: TRBV6-5
D gene: TRBD1
CDR3 DNA: TGTGCCAGCAGTGGGGGACAGGCGAACACTGAAGCTTTCTTT
CDR3 protein: CASSGGQANTEAFF

clone size: many
J gene: TRBJ2-7
V gene: TRBV12-3/TRBV12-4
D gene: TRBD2
CDR3 DNA: TGTGCCAGCAGTCCGGGACTAGCGAGTTACGAGCAGTACTTC
CDR3 protein: CASSPGLASYEQYF

clone size: .
J gene: TRBJ2-1
V gene: TRBV9
D gene: TRBD1
CDR3 DNA: TGTGCCAGCAGCTCCCTCCGGGACAGGGGGCACTATGAGCAGTTCTTC
CDR3 protein: CASSSLRDRGHYEQFF

clone size: few
J gene: TRBJ1-5
V gene: TRBV19
D gene: .
CDR3 DNA: TGTGCCAGTAGTATCGCAGGGAAGCAGCCCCAGCATTTT
CDR3 protein: CASSIAGKQPQHF

clone size: many
J gene: TRBJ1-2
V gene: TRBV7-9
D gene: .
CDR3 DNA: TGTGCCAGCAGCTCTGCGGGGGTCCGGGACAAACAGGGCTATGGCTACACCTTC
CDR3 protein: CASSSAGVRDKQGYGYTF

clone size: few
J gene: TRBJ1-1
V gene: TRBV27
D gene: .
CDR3 DNA: TGTGCCAGCAGTTATGAGGGGAGAAGGGACACTGAAGCTTTCTTT
CDR3 protein: CASSYEGRRDTEAFF

clone size: .
J gene: TRBJ2-7
V gene: TRBV7-9
D gene: TRBD1
CDR3 DNA: TGTGCCAGCAGCCGGGCGACAGGGGGCGGTCAAAAGTCTTACGAGCAGTACTTC
CDR3 protein: CASSRATGGGQKSYEQYF

clone size: .
J gene: TRBJ2-7
V gene: TRBV18
D gene: TRBD2
CDR3 DNA: TGTGCCAGCTCGCCGGTACTAGCGAACCCCTACGAGCAGTACTTC
CDR3 protein: CASSPVLANPYEQYF

clone size: .
J gene: TRBJ2-1
V gene: TRBV3-1
D gene: .
CDR3 DNA: TGTGCCAGCAGCCAATCGCCAGGTGAGCAGTTCTTC
CDR3 protein: CASSQSPGEQFF

clone size: many
J gene: TRBJ1-1
V gene: TRBV29-1
D gene: TRBD1
CDR3 DNA: TGCAGCGCCGCGACAGGGGAGGGAGCTGAAGCTTTCTTT
CDR3 protein: CSAATGEGAEAFF

clone size: many
J gene: TRBJ2-1
V gene: TRBV6-2/TRBV6-3
D gene: TRBD2
CDR3 DNA: TGTGCCAGCAGTTACTCTCCTAGCGGGGGGTTGTACAATGAGCAGTTCTTC
CDR3 protein: CASSYSPSGGLYNEQFF

clone size: .
J gene: TRBJ2-1
V gene: TRBV6-1
D gene: TRBD1
CDR3 DNA: TGTGCCAGTATGACAGGGAGCTCCTACAATGAGCAGTTCTTC
CDR3 protein: CASMTGSSYNEQFF

clone size: many
J gene: TRBJ1-2
V gene: TRBV27
D gene: .
CDR3 DNA: TGTGCCAGCAGTTTTGCCGGCAGCGGCTACACCTTC
CDR3 protein: CASSFAGSGYTF

clone size: many
J gene: TRBJ1-6
V gene: TRBV30
D gene: TRBD1
CDR3 DNA: TGTGCCTGGAGTGTATCAGGGGGCAGTTCACCCCTCCACTTT
CDR3 protein: CAWSVSGGSSPLHF

clone size: few
J gene: TRBJ2-5
V gene: TRBV10-2
D gene: TRBD1
CDR3 DNA: TGCGCCAGCAGTGAGGCTCCGGGACAGGGGCTGGATTGGGAGACCCAGTACTTC
CDR3 protein: CASSEAPGQGLDWETQYF

clone size: few
J gene: TRBJ1-6
V gene: TRBV4-1
D gene: TRBD1
CDR3 DNA: TGCGCCAGTACCGGGACAGGGCCTTCACCCCTCCACTTT
CDR3 protein: CASTGTGPSPLHF

clone size: .
J gene: TRBJ2-7
V gene: TRBV6-5
D gene: TRBD2
CDR3 DNA: TGTGCCAGCAGGCGCTGGGGGGAGGGGAGCTCCTACGAGCAGTACTTC
CDR3 protein: CASRRWGEGSSYEQYF

clone size: many
J gene: TRBJ1-1
V gene: TRBV7-9
D gene: .
CDR3 DNA: TGTGCCAGCAGCTTAAAGAGGGGGGTCAGTAGGAGCACTGAAGCTTTCTTT
CDR3 protein: CASSLKRGVSRSTEAFF

clone size: .
J gene: TRBJ2-1
V gene: TRBV13
D gene: .
CDR3 DNA: TGTGCCAGCAGCCCCCCCGAGCGGAATGAGCAGTTCTTC
CDR3 protein: CASSPPERNEQFF

clone size: many
J gene: TRBJ1-3
V gene: TRBV5-1
D gene: .
CDR3 DNA: TGCGCCAGCAGCTATGCCGTGGGGGTCTCTGGAAACACCATATATTTT
CDR3 protein: CASSYAVGVSGNTIYF

clone size: many
J gene: TRBJ1-1
V gene: TRBV10-2
D gene: .
CDR3 DNA: TGCGCCAGCACCGGAGGACCGGACTTTGGCACTGAAGCTTTCTTT
CDR3 protein: CASTGGPDFGTEAFF

clone size: few
J gene: TRBJ2-5
V gene: TRBV5-1
D gene: .
CDR3 DNA: TGCGCCAGCAGCAGCGATAGGGGGGTCGGAGAGACCCAGTACTTC
CDR3 protein: CASSSDRGVGETQYF

clone size: few
J gene: TRBJ1-1
V gene: TRBV2
D gene: .
CDR3 DNA: TGTGCCAGCAGTGACGGTGGTTATTCGGACAGAACGGCTTTCTTT
CDR3 protein: CASSDGGYSDRTAFF

clone size: few
J gene: TRBJ2-2
V gene: TRBV3-1
D gene: TRBD1
CDR3 DNA: TGTGCCAGCAGCCAACGCCCAGGGGGCACCGGGGAGCTGTTTTTT
CDR3 protein: CASSQRPGGTGELFF

clone size: .
J gene: TRBJ2-7
V gene: TRBV7-2
D gene: TRBD1
CDR3 DNA: TGTGCCAGCAGTTTAGGGGGACAGCTATTCTACGAGCAGTACTTC
CDR3 protein: CASSLGGQLFYEQYF

clone size: few
J gene: TRBJ1-1
V gene: TRBV7-9
D gene: .
CDR3 DNA: TGTGCCAGCAGCTCGAGGGGGTTTGCTGAAGCTTTCTTT
CDR3 protein: CASSSRGFAEAFF